This T cell receptor (beta chain) was identified during a study of blood T cell repertoires in COVID-19. As for the study in general: From the United States, Italy and Spain came samples of acute and convalescent COVID-19. T cells, B-cell-depleted T cells, or PBMCs provided the cDNA or gDNA that served as material.

Authors' data handling: How many nucleated cells were present was estimated from reference gene primer amplification. Assay: immunoSEQ multiplex PCR; the TCRdb copy retains only in-frame clones and omits some. V and J calls and clone size are copied from that table; D and trimming were computed from the DNA. The sample includes around 83,000 clones, more than 75% of them seen just once. The J segment lost 2 bases and the V segment lost 6 bases, leaving 5 bases of the junction unmatched. There are 15 residues in the CDR3. Germline lookup yields CDR1 MDHEN and CDR2 SYDVKM. The gene calls are TRBV28 and TRBJ2-3; 10 bases align to TRBD2. The source of this sequence is a woman between 65 and 79 years old with acute or convalescent COVID-19. Source material: peripheral blood. The DNA of the CDR3 is TGTGCCAGCAGCGTAGCGGGGGGACTCACAGATACGCAGTATTTT. Amino acid sequence: CASSVAGGLTDTQYF.